One sample yielded the 28 T cell receptor beta chains listed below, sequenced in a study of blood T cell repertoires in COVID-19. Profiling relied on immunoSEQ multiplex PCR, and the TCRdb table lists in-frame clones only, not all of them. The top ten clones hold 2.1% of a sample with 310,000 or so clones, roughly 86% of them seen once. The specimen was peripheral blood. The receptors shown here come from a woman aged 30 to 39 who had recovered from COVID-19.

J is TRBJ1-2 and V is TRBV4-1, with TRBD1 matching over 8 bases. With 3 bases clipped from V and 6 bases from J, the junction kept 3 bases outside the gene matches. The CDR3 spans 13 residues. Germline values: CDR1 MGHRA, CDR2 YSYEKL. CDR3: CASSHGQGNGYTF. CDR3 DNA sequence: TGCGCCAGCAGCCACGGACAGGGTAATGGCTACACCTTC.

The rearrangement uses TRBV28 and TRBJ1-1; a possible D gene is TRBD1 (6 bases). V lost 8 bases and J 1 base, leaving 11 bases between the germline ends. The CDR3 has 13 amino acids. Germline V CDR1 and CDR2: MDHEN, SYDVKM. The CDR3 loop reads CASVGQPNTEAFF. The DNA for the CDR3 is TGTGCCAGCGTTGGACAGCCGAACACTGAAGCTTTCTTT.

This chain uses TRBV5-1 with TRBJ2-3; D gene uncertain. The ends were cut back, 4 bases at V and 2 bases at J, with 11 bases in the middle. The germline V gene encodes CDR1 SGHRS and CDR2 YFSETQ. The CDR3 runs to 14 residues. The CDR3 region has the DNA TGCGCCAGCAGCCGAGGCAGTCCCACAGATACGCAGTATTTT. It translates to CASSRGSPTDTQYF.

This clone was detected only once. This chain uses TRBV6-6 with TRBJ1-6, with a weak D call TRBD1 (5 bases). Trimming pared 6 bases from V and 8 bases from J, leaving 17 bases between. Germline CDR1 reads MNHNY; CDR2 reads SVGAGI (reference sequence). The CDR3 spans 15 residues. The CDR3 nucleotides are TGTGCCAGCAGCCTCTACGGGGGGACCGATTCACCCCTCCACTTT. It yields the protein CASSLYGGTDSPLHF.

The chain carries TRBV9 and TRBJ2-3; TRBD2 matches at 7 bases. The CDR3 runs 15 residues. The trim removed 3 bases at V and 0 bases at J, leaving 4 bases unmatched. Per the germline V gene, CDR1 is SGDLS and CDR2 is YYNGEE. CDR3 sequence reads: CASSAGSGSTDTQYF. As DNA, the CDR3 is TGTGCCAGCAGCGCAGGTAGCGGGAGCACAGATACGCAGTATTTT. Full variable domain (missing parts from reference TRBV9 and TRBJ2-3): DSGVTQTPKHLITATGQRVTLRCSPRSGDLSVYWYQQSLDQGLQFLIQYYNGEERAKGNILERFSAQQFPDLHSELNLSSLELGDSALYFCASSAGSGSTDTQYFGPGTRLTVL.

The chain carries TRBV3-1 (or the pseudogene TRBV3-2) and TRBJ2-7, with 8 nucleotides matching TRBD1. The germline CDR1 and CDR2 sequences are LGHDT and YNNKEL (reference sequence). There are 15 residues in the CDR3. Trimming took 4 bases from V and 4 from J; bases not matched to a gene: 9. The CDR3 DNA reads as TGTGCCAGCAGCCCAGGACAGGGCAGCGCGTACGAGCAGTACTTC. Translating it yields CASSPGQGSAYEQYF.

To note about this clone: Within the sample, other DNA sequences also encode this same CDR3. The V gene is TRBV7-2, the J gene TRBJ1-2; 10 bases fit TRBD1. The CDR3 runs 14 residues. The V and J ends lost 1 base and 4 bases, in that order; junction bases with no gene match: 0. The V gene's germline CDR1 is SGHTA and CDR2 FQGNSA. This CDR3 reads CASSLGQGAYGYTF. The CDR3 region has the DNA TGTGCCAGCAGCTTAGGACAGGGGGCCTATGGCTACACCTTC.

About this clone itself: The DNA is omitted, as the CDR3 cannot be located on it reliably, and the CDR3 follows TCRdb's listing. The V call is TRBV30, the J call TRBJ1-1; the DNA was not used to check the table's D call, TRBD1. Germline lookup yields CDR1 GTSNPN and CDR2 SVGIG (reference sequence). The CDR3 length is 12 residues, termini included. This chain's CDR3 is CAWGTGTGGTIF.

The chain uses TRBV5-1 and TRBJ2-5; 11 bases align to TRBD2. CDR1 is SGHRS, CDR2 YFSETQ, per germline. The V gene end was trimmed by 0 bases and the J gene end by 2 bases; junction bases not matched to a gene: 6. The CDR3 is made up of 17 amino acids. The CDR3 loop reads CASSLATSGILQETQYF. The CDR3 DNA reads TGCGCCAGCAGCTTGGCGACTAGCGGGATTCTTCAAGAGACCCAGTACTTC.

This clone was seen a few times. The J gene is TRBJ2-7, the V gene TRBV11-1, with TRBD2 matching 13 bases. This CDR3 is 16 amino acids long. After removal of 5 bases from V and 2 bases from J, the junction contained 6 bases not matched to a gene. Germline V gene data show CDR1 as SGHAT and CDR2 as FQDESV (reference sequence). CDR3 residues: CASSAGTSGTPYEQYF. Here the CDR3 DNA reads TGTGCCAGCAGCGCAGGGACTAGCGGGACCCCCTACGAGCAGTACTTC.

The genes are TRBV7-9 and TRBJ2-7; the D gene is possibly TRBD1 (5 bases). The V and J ends lost 5 bases and 4 bases respectively, with 21 bases between them. The CDR3 has 16 amino acids. Germline V gene data show CDR1 as SEHNR and CDR2 as FQNEAQ (reference sequence). CDR3 in DNA: TGTGCCAGCAGCCCCAGGGTCGGGCCTTTGGGATACGAGCAGTACTTC. This codes for CASSPRVGPLGYEQYF. The full variable domain, completed using reference TRBV7-9 and TRBJ2-7, is DTGVSQNPRHKITKRGQNVTFRCDPISEHNRLYWYRQTLGQGPEFLTYFQNEAQLEKSRLLSDRFSAERPKGSFSTLEIQRTEQGDSAMYLCASSPRVGPLGYEQYFGPGTRLTVT.

This chain joins TRBV7-2 and TRBJ2-5; 8 bases fit TRBD2. CDR1 and CDR2 from the germline V gene are SGHTA and FQGNSA. The CDR3 is 16 amino acids. V lost 4 bases to trimming and J lost 2 bases; unmatched junction nucleotides: 9. The CDR3 reads CASSSARGGNQETQYF. DNA of the CDR3: TGTGCCAGCAGCTCCGCCCGGGGGGGGAATCAAGAGACCCAGTACTTC.

The chain combines TRBV24-1 with TRBJ2-3; possibly TRBD1 for D (6 bases). The length of the CDR3 is 15 residues. V lost 9 bases and J 4 bases, leaving 19 bases between the germline ends. Germline values: CDR1 KGHDR, CDR2 SFDVKD. CDR3 DNA sequence: TGTGCCACCGGGACACAGGGTGCCTCCCCAGATACGCAGTATTTT. Translated: CATGTQGASPDTQYF.

The V and J genes are TRBV29-1 and TRBJ1-1; 8 positions agree with TRBD1. Germline loops: CDR1 SQVTM, CDR2 ANQGSEA. Trimming cost V 3 bases and J 8 bases; bases outside gene matches: 8. CDR3 length equals 13 residues. CDR3 DNA: TGCAGCGTTGACCGGACAGGGAAAATGGAAGCTTTCTTT. It yields the protein CSVDRTGKMEAFF.

The gene calls are TRBV27 and TRBJ2-2; 7 bases are shared with TRBD2. The CDR3 extends over 20 amino acids. V lost 3 bases to trimming and J lost 1 base; unmatched junction nucleotides: 17. CDR1 and CDR2 from the germline V gene are MNHEY and SMNVEV (reference sequence). The CDR3 loop is CASSLLSFFGGSRNTGELFF. The CDR3, as DNA: TGTGCCAGCAGTTTGCTTTCTTTTTTCGGCGGGAGTAGGAACACCGGGGAGCTGTTTTTT.

The chain couples TRBV18 to TRBJ1-1; no clear D. Germline V lookup: CDR1 KGHSH, CDR2 LQKENI. The CDR3 length is 14 residues. Trimming shortened V by 1 base and J by 3 bases, and 9 bases separated the two germline ends. Written as DNA, the CDR3 is TGTGCCAGCTCACCACTGGGCCGCGACACTGAAGCTTTCTTT. It codes for CASSPLGRDTEAFF.

This chain connects TRBV5-1 to TRBJ2-2; 10 bases fit TRBD1. The CDR3 contains 14 residues. CDR1 and CDR2 (germline): SGHRS, YFSETQ. The V and J ends lost 4 bases and 4 bases, in that order; junction bases with no gene match: 1. CDR3 DNA: TGCGCCAGCAGCCGGACAGGGGGCACCGGGGAGCTGTTTTTT. Its translation: CASSRTGGTGELFF.

This clone was seen once. V gene TRBV5-1 combines with J gene TRBJ2-2, with no clear D. In germline, CDR1 is SGHRS, CDR2 YFSETQ. V gave up 0 bases and J gave up 7 bases, with 7 bases separating them. The length of the CDR3 is 13 residues. The CDR3 sequence is CASSLGHLGELFF. The CDR3 bases are TGCGCCAGCAGCTTGGGGCACCTCGGGGAGCTGTTTTTT.

The chain joins TRBV5-1 to TRBJ2-2; D is unclear. The CDR3 length is 15 residues. V was shortened by 4 bases and J by 1 base, with 11 bases between the two germline ends. Germline V gene lookup returns CDR1 SGHRS and CDR2 YFSETQ. The CDR3 reads CASSLGSLNTGELFF. In DNA form, the CDR3 reads TGCGCCAGCAGCCTAGGTTCCTTGAACACCGGGGAGCTGTTTTTT.

J is TRBJ1-2 and V is TRBV19; TRBD1 agrees at 10 bases. V shed 2 bases and J 4 bases; nucleotides not matched to a gene: 10. Germline assignment: CDR1 LNHDA and CDR2 SQIVND (reference sequence). The CDR3 covers 17 residues. CDR3 residues: CASSISSGTGETYGYTF. The CDR3 DNA sequence: TGTGCCAGTAGTATAAGCAGCGGGACAGGGGAGACCTATGGCTACACCTTC.

The chain carries TRBV18 and TRBJ2-7, with TRBD2 matching over 8 bases. Germline CDR1 reads KGHSH; CDR2 reads LQKENI. CDR3 length: 16 residues. V lost 6 bases to trimming and J lost 0 bases; unmatched junction nucleotides: 10. The CDR3 protein is CASSDYREGRSYEQYF. The CDR3 DNA sequence: TGTGCCAGCTCGGACTATCGGGAGGGCCGCTCCTACGAGCAGTACTTC.

CDR3 protein: CASRLRRGGNTIYF. In DNA, the CDR3 is TGTGCCAGCAGACTAAGGAGGGGAGGAAACACCATATATTTT. This chain connects TRBV28 to TRBJ1-3, with D possibly being TRBD1 (5 bases). The germline gives CDR1 MDHEN, CDR2 SYDVKM. The CDR3 spans 14 residues. Trimming took off 6 bases at V and 4 bases at J, with 13 bases between the two ends.

This chain uses TRBV14 with TRBJ1-6; a weak D match, TRBD1 (6 bases). CDR1 and CDR2 (germline): SGHDN, FVKESK. This CDR3 region has 16 residues. Trimming stripped 6 bases from V and 0 bases from J, with 12 bases between. In DNA, the CDR3 is TGTGCCAGCAGTCACAGGGAGAGCTCCTATAATTCACCCCTCCACTTT. Translating it yields CASSHRESSYNSPLHF.

As concerns this clone: The same CDR3 can be traced to other DNA sequences in this sample. The chain employs TRBV7-2 and TRBJ2-1; 10 bases fit TRBD2. This CDR3 spans 15 amino acids. V dropped 2 bases and J dropped 5; count of bases not matched to a gene: 3. Germline V gene sequence: CDR1 SGHTA, CDR2 FQGNSA. The CDR3 protein is CASSLRGLADNEQFF. CDR3 coding DNA: TGTGCCAGCAGCTTAAGAGGACTAGCGGACAATGAGCAGTTCTTC.

V is TRBV20-1 and J is TRBJ2-1; 8 bases are shared with TRBD1. Germline CDR1 and CDR2: DFQATT and SNEGSKA (reference sequence). Trimming took 3 bases from V and 0 from J; bases not matched to a gene: 1. The CDR3 sequence is 14 residues long. CDR3 protein: CSASTGGSYNEQFF. Written as DNA, the CDR3 is TGCAGTGCTAGTACAGGGGGCTCCTACAATGAGCAGTTCTTC.

J is TRBJ1-1 and V is TRBV30, with a weak D call TRBD1 (6 bases). CDR1 and CDR2 (germline): GTSNPN, SVGIG (reference sequence). The CDR3 extends over 13 amino acids. V lost 5 bases and J lost 0, with 10 bases in between. This CDR3 reads CAWEGDVNTEAFF. In DNA form, the CDR3 reads TGTGCCTGGGAGGGGGACGTGAACACTGAAGCTTTCTTT. The full variable domain, with the rest looked up from reference TRBV30 and TRBJ1-1, is SQTIHQWPATLVQPVGSPLSLECTVEGTSNPNLYWYRQAAGRGLQLLFYSVGIGQISSEVPQNLSASRPQDRQFILSSKKLLLSDSGFYLCAWEGDVNTEAFFGQGTRLTVV.

The V gene is TRBV12-5, the J gene TRBJ1-6; D perhaps matches TRBD1 (6 bases). This CDR3 is built from 15 residues. Trimming pared 1 base from V and 4 bases from J, leaving 8 bases between. Looked up from germline, CDR1 is LGHNT and CDR2 is FRNRAP. CDR3 sequence reads: CASGLGTAYNSPLHF. In DNA form, the CDR3 reads TGTGCTAGTGGTTTGGGGACAGCTTATAATTCACCCCTCCACTTT.

This clone has only one observation. V usage is TRBV4-1 and J usage is TRBJ1-4; D might be TRBD1 (5 bases). The CDR3 contains 15 residues. Looked up from germline, CDR1 is MGHRA and CDR2 is YSYEKL. Trimming shortened V by 1 base and J by 7 bases, and 13 bases separated the two germline ends. The CDR3 protein is CASSQAGREGEKLFF. The DNA of the CDR3 is TGCGCCAGCAGCCAAGCGGGCAGGGAGGGTGAAAAACTGTTTTTT.